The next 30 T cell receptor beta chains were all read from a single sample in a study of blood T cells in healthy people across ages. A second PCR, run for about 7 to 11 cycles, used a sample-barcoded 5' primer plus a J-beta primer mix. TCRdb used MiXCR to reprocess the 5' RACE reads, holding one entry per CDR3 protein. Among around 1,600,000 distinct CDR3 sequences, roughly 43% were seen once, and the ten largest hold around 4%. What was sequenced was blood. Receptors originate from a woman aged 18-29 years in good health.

DNA of the CDR3: TGTGCCAGCAGTGATTCCGTGGCAGATACGCAGTATTTT. It yields the protein CASSDSVADTQYF. The chain joins TRBV25-1 to TRBJ2-3; unclear D gene. V was clipped by 3 bases and J by 4 bases, with 8 bases between them. CDR3 length: 13 amino acids. CDR1 is MGHDK and CDR2 is SYGVNS in the germline V gene. Full variable domain (rest looked up from reference TRBV25-1 and TRBJ2-3): EADIYQTPRYLVIGTGKKITLECSQTMGHDKMYWYQQDPGMELHLIHYSYGVNSTEKGDLSSESTVSRIRTEHFPLTLESARPSHTSQYLCASSDSVADTQYFGPGTRLTVL.

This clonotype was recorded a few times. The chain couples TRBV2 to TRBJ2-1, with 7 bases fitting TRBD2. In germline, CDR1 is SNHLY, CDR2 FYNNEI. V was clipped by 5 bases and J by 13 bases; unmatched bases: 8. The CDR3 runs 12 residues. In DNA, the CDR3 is TGTGCCAGCAGTTCGGACCGGGGGGATCAGTTCTTC. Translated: CASSSDRGDQFF.

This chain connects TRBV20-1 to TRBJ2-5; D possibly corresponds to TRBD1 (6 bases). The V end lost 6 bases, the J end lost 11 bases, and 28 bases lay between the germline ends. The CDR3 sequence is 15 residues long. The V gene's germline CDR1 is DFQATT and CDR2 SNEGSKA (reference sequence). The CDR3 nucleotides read TGCAGTGCGCAAGGGACAAAGGGTGATTTGTGGGAGCAGTACTTC. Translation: CSAQGTKGDLWEQYF.

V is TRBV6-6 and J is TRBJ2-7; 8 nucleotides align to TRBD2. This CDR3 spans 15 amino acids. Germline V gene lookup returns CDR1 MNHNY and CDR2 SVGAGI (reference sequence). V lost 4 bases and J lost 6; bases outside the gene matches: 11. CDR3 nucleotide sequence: TGTGCCAGCAGTTCCGTGAGCGGGAGTCAGGGCGAGCAGTACTTC. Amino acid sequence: CASSSVSGSQGEQYF.

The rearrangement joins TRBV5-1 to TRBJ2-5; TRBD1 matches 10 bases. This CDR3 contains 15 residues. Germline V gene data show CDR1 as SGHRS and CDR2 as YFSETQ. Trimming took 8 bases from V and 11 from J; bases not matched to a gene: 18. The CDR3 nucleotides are TGCGCCAGTAGCCTCGGGGGGACAGGGGCCTACGGGCAGTACTTC. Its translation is CASSLGGTGAYGQYF.

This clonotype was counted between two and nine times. The DNA for the CDR3 is TGTGCCAGCAGAGGCCGGTTCTACTATGGCTACACCTTC. This sequence encodes CASRGRFYYGYTF. The chain links TRBV7-2 to TRBJ1-2; D unclear. CDR1 is SGHTA and CDR2 is FQGNSA in the germline V gene. The ends were cut back, 6 bases at V and 3 bases at J, with 11 bases in the middle. This CDR3 spans 13 amino acids.

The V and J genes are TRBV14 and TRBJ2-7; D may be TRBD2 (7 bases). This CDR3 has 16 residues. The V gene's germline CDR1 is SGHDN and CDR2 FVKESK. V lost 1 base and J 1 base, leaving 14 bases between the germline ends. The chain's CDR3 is CASSQGGLAESYEQYF. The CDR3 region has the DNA TGTGCCAGCAGCCAAGGGGGGCTAGCGGAATCCTACGAGCAGTACTTC.

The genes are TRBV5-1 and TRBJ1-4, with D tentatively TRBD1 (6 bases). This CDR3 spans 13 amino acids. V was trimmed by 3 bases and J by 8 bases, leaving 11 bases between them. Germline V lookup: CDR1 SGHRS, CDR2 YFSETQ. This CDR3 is CASSWSGDEKLFF. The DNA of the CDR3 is TGCGCCAGCAGCTGGTCAGGGGACGAAAAACTGTTTTTT.

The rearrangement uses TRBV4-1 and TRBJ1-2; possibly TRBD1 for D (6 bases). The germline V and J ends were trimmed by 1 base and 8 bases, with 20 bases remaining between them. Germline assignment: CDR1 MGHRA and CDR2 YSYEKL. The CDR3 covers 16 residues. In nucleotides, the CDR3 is TGCGCCAGCAGCCAAGGAGACCGGACGGTCGGGGGCGGCTACACCTTC. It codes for CASSQGDRTVGGGYTF.

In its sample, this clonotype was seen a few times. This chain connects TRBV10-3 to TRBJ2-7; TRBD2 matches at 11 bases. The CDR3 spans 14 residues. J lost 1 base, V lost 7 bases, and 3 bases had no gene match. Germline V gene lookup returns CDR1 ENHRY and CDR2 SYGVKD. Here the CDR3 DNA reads TGTGCCATCAAAGGGACTAGCGGATCCTACGAGCAGTACTTC. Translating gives CAIKGTSGSYEQYF.

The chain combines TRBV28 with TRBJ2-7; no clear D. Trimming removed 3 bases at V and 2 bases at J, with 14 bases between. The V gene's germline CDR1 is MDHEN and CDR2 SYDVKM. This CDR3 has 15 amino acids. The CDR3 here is CASSFVYVAAYEQYF. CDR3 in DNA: TGTGCCAGCAGTTTCGTGTATGTGGCTGCCTACGAGCAGTACTTC.

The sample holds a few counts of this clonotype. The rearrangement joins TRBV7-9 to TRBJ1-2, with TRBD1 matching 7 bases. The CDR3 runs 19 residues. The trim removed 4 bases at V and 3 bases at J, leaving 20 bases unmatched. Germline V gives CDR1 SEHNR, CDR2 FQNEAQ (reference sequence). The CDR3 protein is CASSSDRDHAGLYYYGYTF. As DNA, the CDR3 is TGTGCCAGCAGCTCCGACAGGGATCACGCGGGGCTCTACTACTATGGCTACACCTTC.

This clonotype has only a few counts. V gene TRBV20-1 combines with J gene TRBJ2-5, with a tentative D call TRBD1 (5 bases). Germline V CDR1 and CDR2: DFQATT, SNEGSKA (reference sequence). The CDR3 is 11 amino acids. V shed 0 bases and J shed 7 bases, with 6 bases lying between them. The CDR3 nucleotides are TGCAGTGCTAGAGAAAGGGGGACCCAGTACTTC. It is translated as CSARERGTQYF.

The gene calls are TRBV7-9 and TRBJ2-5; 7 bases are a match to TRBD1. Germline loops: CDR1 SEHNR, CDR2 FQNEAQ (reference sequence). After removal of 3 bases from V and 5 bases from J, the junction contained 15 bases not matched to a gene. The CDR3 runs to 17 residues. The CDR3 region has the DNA TGTGCCAGCAGCTTCCCACTTGGGACAGCCCCTAAGGAGACCCAGTACTTC. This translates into CASSFPLGTAPKETQYF.

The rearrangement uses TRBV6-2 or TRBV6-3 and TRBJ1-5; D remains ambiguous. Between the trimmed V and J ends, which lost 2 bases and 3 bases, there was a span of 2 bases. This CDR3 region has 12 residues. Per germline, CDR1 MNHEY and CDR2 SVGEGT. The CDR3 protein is CASSYINQPQHF. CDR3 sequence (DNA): TGTGCCAGCAGTTACATCAATCAGCCCCAGCATTTT.

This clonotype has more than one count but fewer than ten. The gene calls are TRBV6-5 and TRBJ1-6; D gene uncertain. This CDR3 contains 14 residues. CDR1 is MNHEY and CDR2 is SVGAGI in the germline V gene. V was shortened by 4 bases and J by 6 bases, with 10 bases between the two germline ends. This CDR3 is CASSFRVRNSPLHF. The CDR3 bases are TGTGCCAGCAGTTTCCGGGTCCGTAATTCACCCCTCCACTTT.

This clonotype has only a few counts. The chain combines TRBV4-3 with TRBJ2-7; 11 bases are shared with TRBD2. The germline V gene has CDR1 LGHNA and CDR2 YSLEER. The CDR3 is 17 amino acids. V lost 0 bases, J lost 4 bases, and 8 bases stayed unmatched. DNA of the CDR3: TGCGCCAGCAGCCAAGAAACCCCGGGACTAGCGGTTTACGAGCAGTACTTC. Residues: CASSQETPGLAVYEQYF.

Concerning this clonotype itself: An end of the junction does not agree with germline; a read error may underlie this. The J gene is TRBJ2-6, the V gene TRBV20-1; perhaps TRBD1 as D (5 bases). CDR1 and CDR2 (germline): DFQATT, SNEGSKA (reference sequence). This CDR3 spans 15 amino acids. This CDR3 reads CSARVGDSGADVLTF. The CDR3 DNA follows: TGCAGTGCTAGGGTGGGCGACTCTGGGGCCGACGTCCTGACTTTC.

CDR3 sequence reads: CASSQATRKETQYF. As DNA, the CDR3 is TGTGCCAGCAGCCAAGCTACGCGGAAAGAGACCCAGTACTTC. This chain links TRBV4-2 with TRBJ2-5; no definite D call. Germline V gives CDR1 LGHNA, CDR2 YNFKEQ. Trimming removed 1 base from V and 3 bases from J, with 9 bases in between. This CDR3 is built from 14 residues.

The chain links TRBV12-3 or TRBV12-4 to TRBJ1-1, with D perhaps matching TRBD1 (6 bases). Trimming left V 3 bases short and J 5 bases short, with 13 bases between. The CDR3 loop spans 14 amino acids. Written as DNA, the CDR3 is TGTGCCAGCAGTTTCGGCAGGGGAGAGACTGAAGCTTTCTTT. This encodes CASSFGRGETEAFF.

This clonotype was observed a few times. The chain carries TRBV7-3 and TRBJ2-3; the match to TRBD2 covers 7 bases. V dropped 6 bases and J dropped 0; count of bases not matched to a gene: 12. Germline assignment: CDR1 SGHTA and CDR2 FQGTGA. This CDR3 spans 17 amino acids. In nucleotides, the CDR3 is TGTGCCAGCAGAAAATCGGAGGGGCGGGGGAGCACAGATACGCAGTATTTT. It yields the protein CASRKSEGRGSTDTQYF.

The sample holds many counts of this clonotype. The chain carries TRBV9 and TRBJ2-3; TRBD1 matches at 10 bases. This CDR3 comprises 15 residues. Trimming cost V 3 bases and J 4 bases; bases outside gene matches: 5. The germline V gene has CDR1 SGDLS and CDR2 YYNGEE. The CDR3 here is CASSAGQGGSDTQYF. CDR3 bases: TGTGCCAGCAGCGCAGGACAGGGGGGCTCAGATACGCAGTATTTT.

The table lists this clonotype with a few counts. The CDR3 coding sequence is TGCAGTGCCATGACTAGCCAGAGGGGAAAGACCCAGTACTTC. It encodes CSAMTSQRGKTQYF. The chain has TRBV20-1 and TRBJ2-5; 7 positions match TRBD2. This CDR3 spans 14 amino acids. Germline V gives CDR1 DFQATT, CDR2 SNEGSKA (reference sequence). V gave up 6 bases and J gave up 6 bases; unmatched junction bases: 13.

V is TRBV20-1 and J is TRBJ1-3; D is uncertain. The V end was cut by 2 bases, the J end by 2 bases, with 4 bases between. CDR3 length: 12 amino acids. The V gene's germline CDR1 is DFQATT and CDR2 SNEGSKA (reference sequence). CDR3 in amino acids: CSARRAGNTIYF. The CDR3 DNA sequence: TGCAGTGCTAGACGAGCTGGAAACACCATATATTTT.

The CDR3 region is CASSLAFGSTDTQYF. The CDR3 nucleotides are TGCGCCAGCAGCTTGGCTTTCGGATCCACAGATACGCAGTATTTT. The gene calls are TRBV5-1 and TRBJ2-3; no clear D. The CDR3 is 15 amino acids. Germline V gene lookup returns CDR1 SGHRS and CDR2 YFSETQ. V was trimmed by 0 bases and J by 2 bases, leaving 10 bases between them.

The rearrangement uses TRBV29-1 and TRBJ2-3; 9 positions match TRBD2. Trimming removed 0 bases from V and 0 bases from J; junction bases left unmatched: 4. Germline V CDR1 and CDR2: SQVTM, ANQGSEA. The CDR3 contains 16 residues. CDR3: CSVEDRLAGSTDTQYF. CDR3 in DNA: TGCAGCGTTGAAGATCGGCTAGCGGGAAGCACAGATACGCAGTATTTT.

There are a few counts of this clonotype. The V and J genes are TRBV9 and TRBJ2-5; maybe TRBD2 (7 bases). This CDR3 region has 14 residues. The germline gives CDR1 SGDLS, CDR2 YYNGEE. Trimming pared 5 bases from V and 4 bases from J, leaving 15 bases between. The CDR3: CASSWGGRRETQYF. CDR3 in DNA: TGTGCCAGCAGTTGGGGGGGCAGGCGAGAGACCCAGTACTTC.

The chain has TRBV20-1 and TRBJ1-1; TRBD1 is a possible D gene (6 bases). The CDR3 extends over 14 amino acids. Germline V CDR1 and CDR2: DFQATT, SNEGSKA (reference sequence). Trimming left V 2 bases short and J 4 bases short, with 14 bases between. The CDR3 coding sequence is TGCAGTGCTAGAAGGGGGGCCACGAGCACTGAAGCTTTCTTT. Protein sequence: CSARRGATSTEAFF.

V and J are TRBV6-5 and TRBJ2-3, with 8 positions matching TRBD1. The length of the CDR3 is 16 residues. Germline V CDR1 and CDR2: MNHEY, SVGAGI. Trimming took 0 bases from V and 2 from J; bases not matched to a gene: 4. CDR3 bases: TGTGCCAGCAGTTACTCTGCAGGGGGCTTCACAGATACGCAGTATTTT. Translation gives CASSYSAGGFTDTQYF.

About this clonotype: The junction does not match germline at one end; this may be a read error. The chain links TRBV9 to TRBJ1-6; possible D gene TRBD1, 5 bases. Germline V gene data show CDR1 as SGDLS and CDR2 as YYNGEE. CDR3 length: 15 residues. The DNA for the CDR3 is TGTGCCAGCAGCGTAAGCGGGCCGGGGGATTCACCCCCCCACTTT. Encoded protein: CASSVSGPGDSPPHF.